The rows below give T cell receptor beta chains drawn from one sample of a study of cytomegalovirus exposure and HLA in healthy donors. Using immunoSEQ multiplex PCR, the repertoire was profiled, and TCRdb retains in-frame clones only, with some absent. The sample includes 150,000 to 200,000 clones, around three quarters of them seen just once. Sequenced material: PBMCs. Every receptor here comes from a woman aged 30 to 39 in good health and CMV-seropositive. Both conserved end residues are trimmed from each CDR3.

V gene	CDR3 length	J gene	CDR3 protein
TRBV15	14	TRBJ2-2	ATSRDSVVIPGELF
TRBV9	13	TRBJ2-1	ASSVDPGGYNEQF
TRBV19	12	TRBJ2-5	ASSLQGNQETQY
TRBV6-5	11	TRBJ1-5	ASRRGGNQPQH
TRBV27	14	TRBJ1-3	ASSLMGSPSGNTIY
TRBV4-1	16	TRBJ2-3	ASSQDGRGGVLTDTQY
TRBV5-4	12	TRBJ2-3	ASSLAGSTDTQY
TRBV2	14	TRBJ2-3	ASSERRARVTDTQY
TRBV9	13	TRBJ1-1	ASSVGGQLNTEAF
TRBV19	10	TRBJ1-2	ASNEGAHGYT
TRBV6-5	13	TRBJ2-6	ASTYRGAGANVLT
TRBV5-1	12	TRBJ1-5	ASSPGTATQPQH
TRBV2	11	TRBJ1-5	ASRLVTGQPQH
TRBV6-5	10	.	ARTAIYYEQY
TRBV5-4	14	TRBJ2-1	ASSAGSGGADNEQF
TRBV7-9	12	TRBJ2-5	ASSSQGGRQTQY
TRBV2	13	TRBJ1-4	ASSPEGTSNEKLF
TRBV29-1	12	TRBJ2-7	SVWKSGGFYEQY
TRBV30	12	TRBJ2-7	AWTNFPGTYEQY
TRBV11-3	12	TRBJ2-2	ASRAPTSAGELF
TRBV5-1	12	TRBJ1-1	ASSNGQPNTEAF
TRBV6-5	13	TRBJ1-1	ASSYRGLANTEAF
TRBV5-6	15	TRBJ2-3	ASSPTSGRSETDTQY
TRBV4-3	13	TRBJ1-1	ASSSDFRGNTEAF
TRBV21-1	12	TRBJ1-5	ASSKVASHQPQH
TRBV2	11	TRBJ2-7	ASSRGGSYEQY
TRBV18	14	TRBJ1-1	ASSTTGGIRNTEAF
TRBV6-6	13	TRBJ2-6	ASSSEGSGANVLT
TRBV28	15	TRBJ2-7	ASSLNSRGVLTYEQY
TRBV10-3	12	TRBJ2-1	AIRTSGGEDEQF
TRBV18	11	TRBJ1-4	ASSGLPGEKLF
TRBV2	12	TRBJ1-1	ASSDQSGFTEAF
TRBV5-6	15	TRBJ2-1	ASSGATGQGLYNEQF
TRBV27	11	TRBJ1-1	ASSPTGVAEAF
TRBV7-9	13	TRBJ1-2	ASSFGQGANYGYT
TRBV30	13	TRBJ1-2	AWSAGQVTNYGYT
TRBV20-1	9	TRBJ2-7	SAGTTYEQY
TRBV5-1	14	TRBJ1-2	ASSLEGQARNYGYT
TRBV5-4	14	TRBJ2-1	ASSLFGTGVFNEQF
TRBV19	9	TRBJ2-3	ATGVADTQY
TRBV4-1	11	TRBJ1-3	ASSQDPSNTIY
TRBV27	12	TRBJ2-7	ASSLLGGNYEQY
TRBV15	14	TRBJ1-1	ATSRDLVIMNTEAF
TRBV6-5	12	TRBJ2-3	ASNAGAFTDTQY
TRBV27	12	TRBJ1-6	ASSLRQGGSPLH